The 31 T cell receptor beta chains below all came from one sample that was sequenced in a study of T cells in Graves' hyperthyroidism and ophthalmopathy. TCR beta CDR3 sequences were amplified from RNA transcripts. First-round RT-PCR of the TCR CDR3 relied on the HTBI primer set. TCRdb called the multiplex PCR reads again in MiXCR, with one record for every CDR3 protein. Counted here are 250,000 to 300,000 distinct CDR3 sequences, less than 15% occurring once; the ten biggest clones make up almost 8%. Sequenced: blood. These receptor sequences come from a woman aged 25 to 39 with Graves' hyperthyroidism that later progressed to Graves' ophthalmopathy.

Worth noting for this clonotype: Possible read error: a much larger clone is one base away. The chain links TRBV7-2 to TRBJ2-7; 8 bases agree with TRBD2. The germline V gene encodes CDR1 SGHTA and CDR2 FQGNSA. After removal of 7 bases from V and 3 bases from J, the junction contained 5 bases not matched to a gene. The CDR3 spans 13 residues. The CDR3 DNA is TGTGCCAGCACCCGGGGGGGTGGCTACGAGCAGTACTTC. Translating gives CASTRGGGYEQYF.

This clonotype was seen repeatedly, ten times or more. J is TRBJ2-3 and V is TRBV7-2; D call uncertain. This CDR3 has 15 residues. Trimming left V 1 base short and J 10 bases short, with 18 bases between. Germline-derived CDR1 and CDR2 are SGHTA and FQGNSA. Written as DNA, the CDR3 is TGTGCCAGCAGCTTAGGGAACATTATTGGAACGGCGCAGTATTTT. This gives the protein CASSLGNIIGTAQYF.

The gene calls are TRBV5-4 and TRBJ2-7; D unresolved. V lost 3 bases, J lost 0 bases, and 13 bases lay in between. Looked up from germline, CDR1 is SGHNT and CDR2 is YYREEE (reference sequence). The CDR3 is 15 amino acids. The chain's CDR3 is CASSSQTEYSYEQYF. As DNA, the CDR3 is TGTGCCAGCAGCTCCCAGACTGAATACTCCTACGAGCAGTACTTC.

This clonotype was detected ten times or more. The V and J genes are TRBV7-2 and TRBJ2-5, with D hard to call. CDR3 length: 13 residues. The germline gives CDR1 SGHTA, CDR2 FQGNSA. Deletions cut 5 bases from V and 3 bases from J, with 10 bases between. Here the CDR3 reads CASSIGGEETQYF. The CDR3, as DNA: TGTGCCAGCAGCATAGGTGGAGAAGAGACCCAGTACTTC.

This clonotype occurred many times. This chain's CDR3 is CAISESGSYLNTEAFF. The CDR3 nucleotides read TGTGCCATCAGTGAGTCGGGCAGTTACTTGAACACTGAAGCTTTCTTT. The rearrangement uses TRBV10-3 and TRBJ1-1; D remains ambiguous. V was clipped by 0 bases and J by 0 bases, with 11 bases between them. Per germline, CDR1 ENHRY and CDR2 SYGVKD. The CDR3 contains 16 residues.

The chain links TRBV4-3 to TRBJ2-1, with 9 nucleotides matching TRBD2. The CDR3 spans 19 residues. Germline CDR1 and CDR2: LGHNA and YSLEER. Trimming removed 1 base from V and 7 bases from J; junction bases left unmatched: 17. CDR3 amino acids: CASSQVSSPGAGGPNEQFF. In nucleotides, the CDR3 is TGCGCCAGCAGCCAAGTCTCATCCCCGGGGGCGGGAGGGCCGAATGAGCAGTTCTTC.

There are many counts of this clonotype. The V gene is TRBV24-1, the J gene TRBJ2-1; perhaps TRBD1 as D (5 bases). V gave up 3 bases and J gave up 1 base, with 18 bases separating them. The germline CDR1 and CDR2 sequences are KGHDR and SFDVKD. The CDR3 contains 18 residues. The DNA for the CDR3 is TGTGCCACCAGTGATCCCCTCAGGGATAGCTCATCCTACAATGAGCAGTTCTTC. Translating gives CATSDPLRDSSSYNEQFF.

This clonotype occurred many times. The V call is TRBV20-1, the J call TRBJ2-7; 8 positions match TRBD1. CDR3 length: 13 residues. With V trimmed by 6 bases and J by 4 bases, 8 bases remained unmatched. Germline CDR1 and CDR2: DFQATT and SNEGSKA (reference sequence). CDR3 loop: CSANRGISYEQYF. CDR3 coding DNA: TGCAGTGCCAACAGGGGGATTAGTTACGAGCAGTACTTC.

In this sample, this clonotype turned up many times. This sequence joins TRBV20-1 and TRBJ1-5, with no clear D. The germline CDR1 and CDR2 sequences are DFQATT and SNEGSKA (reference sequence). Deletions cut 3 bases from V and 4 bases from J, with 10 bases between. The CDR3 is 13 residues long. As DNA, the CDR3 is TGCAGTGCTAGGCTACCCGGGAATCAGCCCCAGCATTTT. It translates to CSARLPGNQPQHF.

About this clonotype itself: Being one base from a much bigger clone, this may be a read error. This sequence joins TRBV4-1 and TRBJ2-1; D is unclear. Trimming stripped 1 base from V and 0 bases from J, with 13 bases between. The germline gives CDR1 MGHRA, CDR2 YSYEKL. The CDR3 length is 17 residues. CDR3 bases: TGCGCCAGCAGCCAAGGCTCTCTCCTGAACTCCTACAATGAGCAGTTCTTC. This translates into CASSQGSLLNSYNEQFF.

This clonotype was counted between two and nine times. The chain links TRBV9 to TRBJ2-2; a possible D gene is TRBD2 (5 bases). CDR3 length equals 17 residues. The V end lost 0 bases, the J end lost 0 bases, and 12 bases lay between the germline ends. The germline V gene encodes CDR1 SGDLS and CDR2 YYNGEE. CDR3 DNA sequence: TGTGCCAGCAGCGTAGCCCACAGCGGCACGAACACCGGGGAGCTGTTTTTT. Its translation is CASSVAHSGTNTGELFF.

Ten or more counts support this clonotype. V is TRBV13 and J is TRBJ1-2; possibly TRBD1 for D (6 bases). The CDR3 is made up of 14 amino acids. Germline-derived CDR1 and CDR2 are PRHDT and FYEKMQ (reference sequence). V lost 3 bases, J lost 8 bases, and 16 bases lay in between. The CDR3 loop is CASSFYTGFVGYTF. CDR3 DNA: TGTGCCAGCAGCTTTTATACAGGGTTCGTAGGCTACACCTTC.

This clonotype was counted many times. This chain connects TRBV7-2 to TRBJ2-3, with 9 bases matching TRBD2. Germline CDR1 and CDR2: SGHTA and FQGNSA. V lost 6 bases, J lost 1 base, and 11 bases stayed unmatched. The CDR3 is 17 residues long. CDR3: CASRFAAIAGGTDTQYF. Written as DNA, the CDR3 is TGTGCCAGCAGGTTCGCGGCGATAGCGGGAGGCACAGATACGCAGTATTTT.

This clonotype was counted ten times or more. V gene TRBV30 combines with J gene TRBJ2-2; 11 positions match TRBD2. The ends lost 1 base at V and 7 bases at J; junction bases unmatched: 20. Per the germline V gene, CDR1 is GTSNPN and CDR2 is SVGIG (reference sequence). This CDR3 is 20 amino acids long. Here the CDR3 DNA reads TGTGCCTGGAGTGGCTCCACCCCCACTAGCGGGAGTTCTCACGTCGGGGAGCTGTTTTTT. This sequence encodes CAWSGSTPTSGSSHVGELFF.

This clonotype appeared many times. This chain joins TRBV18 and TRBJ2-3; tentative D call: TRBD2 (6 bases). The CDR3 sequence is 15 residues long. Germline V gene sequence: CDR1 KGHSH, CDR2 LQKENI. V lost 0 bases and J lost 0, with 7 bases in between. The CDR3, as DNA: TGTGCCAGCTCACCACCTAGCGGTAGCACAGATACGCAGTATTTT. Amino acid sequence: CASSPPSGSTDTQYF.

This clonotype showed up many times. The chain employs TRBV6-2 or TRBV6-3 and TRBJ2-3; 13 nucleotides line up with TRBD2. The CDR3 extends over 16 amino acids. Germline V lookup: CDR1 MNHEY, CDR2 SVGEGT. V gave up 6 bases and J gave up 5 bases; unmatched junction bases: 8. This chain's CDR3 is CASSLGLAGVGDTQYF. The CDR3 DNA reads as TGTGCCAGCAGCCTAGGACTAGCGGGAGTGGGAGATACGCAGTATTTT.

At least ten counts were recorded for this clonotype. The rearrangement joins TRBV20-1 to TRBJ2-7; possible D gene TRBD2, 6 bases. Germline values: CDR1 DFQATT, CDR2 SNEGSKA (reference sequence). CDR3 length equals 15 residues. V dropped 5 bases and J dropped 4 bases, with 21 bases sitting between them. The CDR3 DNA follows: TGCAGTGCTTTATACCACCGGGACTGGGTATACGAGCAGTACTTC. Amino acid sequence: CSALYHRDWVYEQYF.

This clonotype appeared a few times. The rearrangement joins TRBV20-1 to TRBJ2-2; 11 nucleotides match TRBD2. The CDR3 extends over 16 amino acids. CDR1 DFQATT and CDR2 SNEGSKA come from the germline V gene (reference sequence). V shed 4 bases, J shed 1 base, and the junction held 5 bases outside the gene matches. CDR3 amino acids: CSAKRTSGGNTGELFF. In DNA form, the CDR3 reads TGCAGTGCTAAACGAACTAGCGGGGGGAACACCGGGGAGCTGTTTTTT.

Regarding this clonotype: This may be a read error, as it is one base from a much larger clone. This chain joins TRBV5-1 and TRBJ2-5; D unclear. The V end lost 0 bases, the J end lost 0 bases, and 9 bases lay between the germline ends. Germline lookup yields CDR1 SGHRS and CDR2 YFSETQ. The CDR3 extends over 15 amino acids. Here the CDR3 DNA reads TGCGCCAGCAGCTTGGTCGCGGAGTACCAAGAGACCCAGTACTTC. Encoded protein: CASSLVAEYQETQYF.

This clonotype was seen ten or more times. This rearrangement joins TRBV11-1 to TRBJ2-1; TRBD2 matches 9 bases. Germline CDR1 is SGHAT and CDR2 is FQDESV (reference sequence). This CDR3 region has 16 residues. V dropped 1 base and J dropped 6; count of bases not matched to a gene: 7. The DNA of the CDR3 is TGTGCCAGCAGCTTAGGAAGCGGGAGGTCCCTCAATGAGCAGTTCTTC. It translates to CASSLGSGRSLNEQFF.

V usage is TRBV19 and J usage is TRBJ1-2; unclear D gene. Germline V gene lookup returns CDR1 LNHDA and CDR2 SQIVND (reference sequence). The CDR3 covers 12 residues. V was pared by 3 bases and J by 5 bases, with 7 bases between. The CDR3 reads CASSIDRYGYTF. CDR3 in DNA: TGTGCCAGTAGTATTGATCGGTATGGCTACACCTTC.

This clonotype was counted at least ten times. The chain uses TRBV28 and TRBJ2-5, with a tentative D call TRBD1 (5 bases). The V and J ends lost 1 base and 2 bases respectively, with 14 bases between them. The CDR3 spans 16 residues. Germline lookup yields CDR1 MDHEN and CDR2 SYDVKM. Here the CDR3 DNA reads TGTGCCAGCAGTTTATTGGCAGGGCTAAATCAAGAGACCCAGTACTTC. Translation: CASSLLAGLNQETQYF. Together with reference TRBV28 and TRBJ2-5, the CDR3 gives the full variable domain: DVKVTQSSRYLVKRTGEKVFLECVQDMDHENMFWYRQDPGLGLRLIYFSYDVKMKEKGDIPEGYSVSREKKERFSLILESASTNQTSMYLCASSLLAGLNQETQYFGPGTRLLVL.

The chain carries TRBV6-1 and TRBJ2-5; possibly TRBD1 for D (6 bases). From germline, CDR1 is MNHNS and CDR2 SASEGT. The V and J ends lost 4 bases and 0 bases respectively, with 12 bases between them. The CDR3 spans 15 residues. For the CDR3, the DNA is TGTGCCAGCAGTGCTCAGGGGTTATACCAAGAGACCCAGTACTTC. Translation: CASSAQGLYQETQYF.

This clonotype was found a few times. The chain has TRBV19 and TRBJ2-4; weak D call: TRBD1 (7 bases). Per germline, CDR1 LNHDA and CDR2 SQIVND (reference sequence). The CDR3 runs to 12 residues. The V and J ends lost 6 bases and 8 bases respectively, with 11 bases between them. This chain's CDR3 is CASRRGTDIQYF. The CDR3 region has the DNA TGTGCCAGTAGACGGGGGACAGACATTCAGTACTTC.

This clonotype came up many times. The chain has TRBV20-1 and TRBJ2-7; 7 bases fit TRBD1. Germline loops: CDR1 DFQATT, CDR2 SNEGSKA (reference sequence). With V trimmed by 6 bases and J by 3 bases, 8 bases remained unmatched. This CDR3 has 13 amino acids. The CDR3 DNA reads TGCAGTGCGGGAAGGGGGCCGATCTACGAGCAGTACTTC. Residues: CSAGRGPIYEQYF.

This chain joins TRBV20-1 and TRBJ1-2; D call uncertain. V was trimmed by 1 base and J by 1 base, leaving 7 bases between them. This CDR3 has 13 residues. Germline CDR1 and CDR2: DFQATT and SNEGSKA (reference sequence). CDR3 residues: CSARVGSNYGYTF. The DNA for the CDR3 is TGCAGTGCTAGAGTCGGCAGTAACTATGGCTACACCTTC.

This clonotype came up many times. CDR3 sequence reads: CASSPNDRRFYEQYF. As DNA, the CDR3 is TGTGCCAGCAGCCCGAACGACAGGAGATTCTACGAGCAGTACTTC. This chain uses TRBV27 with TRBJ2-7; tentative D call: TRBD1 (6 bases). The ends were cut back, 6 bases at V and 3 bases at J, with 18 bases in the middle. In germline, CDR1 is MNHEY, CDR2 SMNVEV (reference sequence). CDR3 length: 15 amino acids.

This clonotype was observed a handful of times. The chain recombines TRBV7-9 with TRBJ2-7; TRBD1 matches 7 bases. This CDR3 comprises 14 residues. With 5 bases clipped from V and 2 bases from J, the junction kept 6 bases outside the gene matches. CDR1 and CDR2 from the germline V gene are SEHNR and FQNEAQ (reference sequence). The CDR3 loop is CASSHGDSPYEQYF. Here the CDR3 DNA reads TGTGCCAGCAGCCACGGGGACAGTCCCTACGAGCAGTACTTC. Full variable domain (outside the CDR3, taken from reference TRBV7-9 and TRBJ2-7): DTGVSQNPRHKITKRGQNVTFRCDPISEHNRLYWYRQTLGQGPEFLTYFQNEAQLEKSRLLSDRFSAERPKGSFSTLEIQRTEQGDSAMYLCASSHGDSPYEQYFGPGTRLTVT.

Ten or more counts support this clonotype. This chain connects TRBV7-6 to TRBJ2-1, with D possibly TRBD2 on 6 matching bases. V lost 4 bases to trimming and J lost 9 bases, with 13 bases between them. The CDR3 consists of 13 residues. The germline V gene encodes CDR1 SGHVS and CDR2 FNYEAQ. The DNA of the CDR3 is TGTGCCAGCAGCTCCCCGGGAGCGCGTGAGCAGTTCTTC. Protein product: CASSSPGAREQFF.

This clonotype was detected only a few times. The CDR3 reads CATHLLTSLTGELFF. CDR3 bases: TGTGCCACTCACCTCCTGACTAGCCTCACCGGGGAGCTGTTTTTT. The J gene is TRBJ2-2, the V gene TRBV7-8, with 7 nucleotides matching TRBD2. The germline V gene encodes CDR1 SGHVS and CDR2 FQNEAQ. With V trimmed by 10 bases and J by 4 bases, 12 bases remained unmatched. The CDR3 totals 15 residues.

The sample holds many counts of this clonotype. The J gene is TRBJ2-7, the V gene TRBV10-3; D unresolved. Germline CDR1 and CDR2: ENHRY and SYGVKD. The CDR3 has 13 residues. Trimming took 6 bases from V and 0 from J, leaving 9 bases between them. CDR3 DNA sequence: TGTGCCATCAGCGAGGAGAGCTCCTACGAGCAGTACTTC. It translates to CAISEESSYEQYF.